This TCR beta chain stems from a study of T cells in localized non-small cell lung cancer. The repertoire was sequenced with immunoSEQ multiplex PCR; TCRdb's copy has only in-frame clones and lacks some. Among about 54,000 clones listed, approximately 80% were seen once. With respect to this clone: The antigen is undetermined.

The CDR3 runs to 15 residues. The germline gives CDR1 MNHNS, CDR2 SASEGT. The germline V and J ends were trimmed by 1 base and 10 bases, with 14 bases remaining between them. Study conclusions and caveats: Detection in adjacent lung was observed for a median approximately 53 of the top 100 tumor clones. Tumor showed lower T cell clonality than uninvolved adjacent lung, where it was highest. Owing to sequencing of a solitary tumor region, heterogeneity cannot be discounted. Those with higher blood T cell density had longer overall survival.

The sample consisted of peripheral blood, taken before any cancer treatment. The sequence derives from a female donor of 60 years or more with stage II squamous cell lung carcinoma. The chain links TRBV6-1 to TRBJ1-6; D possibly corresponds to TRBD1 (6 bases). The CDR3: CASSEVGGGWSPLHF. The CDR3 coding sequence is TGTGCCAGCAGTGAAGTGGGGGGGGGCTGGTCACCCCTCCACTTT.